The rows below give T cell receptor beta chains drawn from one sample of a study of type 1 regulatory T cells. Their target antigens are unknown. TCRdb itself ran the reads through MiXCR, one entry per CDR3 protein. The table has about 62,000 distinct CDR3 sequences, 62% seen once. Sequenced: cultured non-Tr1 T cells, either the whole culture or a sorted T cell fraction (not recorded which). Receptors originate from a human donor in good health. CDR3s include the opening cysteine and the closing phenylalanine or tryptophan. Each record gives: clone size, J gene, D gene, V gene, CDR3 protein, CDR3 DNA. A D gene is named only where the DNA matches it firmly. A row's size may be missing; if present it is once, few, many or a size class.

clone_size: .
j_call: TRBJ1-5
d_call: .
v_call: TRBV7-2
cdr3_aa: CASSPRVGPRHF
cdr3_nt: TGTGCCAGCAGCCCTCGAGTCGGGCCCCGGCATTTT

clone_size: .
j_call: TRBJ1-2
d_call: TRBD1
v_call: TRBV12-3/TRBV12-4
cdr3_aa: CASSPTGGTYGYTF
cdr3_nt: TGTGCCAGCAGCCCGACAGGGGGGACCTATGGCTACACCTTC

clone_size: .
j_call: TRBJ1-2
d_call: TRBD1
v_call: TRBV6-2/TRBV6-3
cdr3_aa: CATDRANRGYTF
cdr3_nt: TGTGCCACGGACAGGGCAAATCGAGGCTACACCTTC

clone_size: .
j_call: TRBJ1-2
d_call: .
v_call: TRBV9
cdr3_aa: CASSVVPGGYTF
cdr3_nt: TGTGCCAGCAGCGTAGTCCCGGGGGGCTACACCTTC

clone_size: few
j_call: TRBJ2-5
d_call: .
v_call: TRBV7-2
cdr3_aa: CASSFNSGETQYF
cdr3_nt: TGTGCCAGCAGCTTCAATTCCGGGGAGACCCAGTACTTC

clone_size: few
j_call: TRBJ2-3
d_call: TRBD1
v_call: TRBV7-2
cdr3_aa: CASSWTGPDTQYF
cdr3_nt: TGTGCCAGCAGCTGGACAGGCCCAGATACGCAGTATTTT

clone_size: .
j_call: TRBJ2-3
d_call: TRBD2
v_call: TRBV7-2
cdr3_aa: CASSLGLLASDTQYF
cdr3_nt: TGTGCCAGCAGCTTGGGGTTACTAGCGTCAGATACGCAGTATTTT

clone_size: few
j_call: TRBJ1-2
d_call: .
v_call: TRBV12-3/TRBV12-4
cdr3_aa: CASSSPANYGYTF
cdr3_nt: TGTGCCAGCAGTTCCCCAGCCAACTATGGCTACACCTTC

clone_size: .
j_call: TRBJ1-1
d_call: .
v_call: TRBV6-2/TRBV6-3
cdr3_aa: CASSYYRVENTEAFF
cdr3_nt: TGTGCCAGCAGTTACTACAGGGTCGAGAACACTGAAGCTTTCTTT

clone_size: .
j_call: TRBJ1-5
d_call: TRBD1
v_call: TRBV18
cdr3_aa: CASSKRTGVDGNQPQHF
cdr3_nt: TGTGCCAGCTCAAAGAGAACAGGGGTCGACGGCAATCAGCCCCAGCATTTT

clone_size: few
j_call: TRBJ1-1
d_call: .
v_call: TRBV29-1
cdr3_aa: CSSLGVVGATEAFF
cdr3_nt: TGCAGCTCCCTTGGTGTCGTCGGGGCCACTGAAGCTTTCTTT

clone_size: .
j_call: TRBJ1-1
d_call: TRBD1
v_call: TRBV5-1
cdr3_aa: CASSLGAGGTEAFF
cdr3_nt: TGCGCCAGCAGCTTGGGGGCAGGGGGAACTGAAGCTTTCTTT

clone_size: .
j_call: TRBJ1-4
d_call: .
v_call: TRBV6-1
cdr3_aa: CASSTAINEKLFF
cdr3_nt: TGTGCCAGCAGCACAGCGATTAATGAAAAACTGTTTTTT

clone_size: once
j_call: TRBJ2-7
d_call: TRBD1
v_call: TRBV6-2/TRBV6-3
cdr3_aa: CASSLRGQQYF
cdr3_nt: TGTGCCAGCAGCCTCAGGGGGCAGCAGTACTTC

clone_size: .
j_call: TRBJ2-3
d_call: TRBD2
v_call: TRBV5-1
cdr3_aa: CASSSTGTSGSDTQYF
cdr3_nt: TGCGCCAGCAGCTCGACCGGGACTAGCGGGAGCGATACGCAGTATTTT

clone_size: once
j_call: TRBJ2-3
d_call: .
v_call: TRBV7-2
cdr3_aa: CASSPGGVDTQYF
cdr3_nt: TGTGCCAGCAGCCCAGGAGGGGTGGATACGCAGTATTTT

clone_size: .
j_call: TRBJ2-7
d_call: .
v_call: TRBV7-8
cdr3_aa: CASSDGPSLSPYEQYF
cdr3_nt: TGTGCCAGCAGCGACGGACCATCGCTATCTCCCTACGAGCAGTACTTC

clone_size: .
j_call: TRBJ1-2
d_call: .
v_call: TRBV5-1
cdr3_aa: CASSLSGEHYGYTF
cdr3_nt: TGCGCCAGCAGCTTGTCAGGGGAACACTATGGCTACACCTTC

clone_size: .
j_call: TRBJ1-4
d_call: .
v_call: TRBV7-9
cdr3_aa: CASSSPGGRRDEKLFF
cdr3_nt: TGTGCCAGCAGCTCACCCGGGGGGAGAAGGGATGAAAAACTGTTTTTT

clone_size: few
j_call: TRBJ2-3
d_call: TRBD2
v_call: TRBV11-3
cdr3_aa: CASSLDPASGRGDTQYF
cdr3_nt: TGTGCCAGCAGCTTAGATCCGGCTAGCGGAAGAGGAGATACGCAGTATTTT

clone_size: .
j_call: TRBJ2-7
d_call: TRBD1
v_call: TRBV20-1
cdr3_aa: CSAKGFRGLIYEQYF
cdr3_nt: TGCAGTGCTAAGGGTTTCAGGGGGTTGATCTACGAGCAGTACTTC

clone_size: .
j_call: TRBJ2-1
d_call: TRBD2
v_call: TRBV6-6
cdr3_aa: CASSFGTSTTYEQFF
cdr3_nt: TGTGCCAGCAGTTTCGGGACTAGTACGACCTATGAGCAGTTCTTC

clone_size: once
j_call: TRBJ2-1
d_call: .
v_call: TRBV4-3
cdr3_aa: CASSPSGTVNTMRQFF
cdr3_nt: TGCGCCAGCAGCCCATCTGGCACCGTTAACACAATGAGACAGTTCTTC

clone_size: .
j_call: TRBJ1-1
d_call: .
v_call: TRBV30
cdr3_aa: CAWSVRGGDTEAFF
cdr3_nt: TGTGCCTGGAGTGTACGGGGAGGGGACACTGAAGCTTTCTTT

clone_size: few
j_call: TRBJ2-1
d_call: .
v_call: TRBV5-1
cdr3_aa: CASSLEPGTYNEQFF
cdr3_nt: TGCGCCAGCAGCTTGGAACCCGGAACCTACAATGAGCAGTTCTTC

clone_size: once
j_call: TRBJ1-1
d_call: .
v_call: TRBV28
cdr3_aa: CASSRGGNTEAFF
cdr3_nt: TGTGCCAGCAGTCGGGGGGGAAACACTGAAGCTTTCTTT

clone_size: .
j_call: TRBJ2-5
d_call: .
v_call: TRBV20-1
cdr3_aa: CSARGGGSGTQYF
cdr3_nt: TGCAGTGCTAGAGGGGGCGGGTCGGGGACCCAGTACTTC

clone_size: .
j_call: TRBJ2-1
d_call: .
v_call: TRBV6-4
cdr3_aa: CASKGEQFF
cdr3_nt: TGTGCCAGCAAAGGCGAGCAGTTCTTC

clone_size: .
j_call: TRBJ2-1
d_call: .
v_call: TRBV28
cdr3_aa: CASRHTIQSGLYNEQFF
cdr3_nt: TGTGCCAGCAGGCATACCATTCAATCGGGACTCTACAATGAGCAGTTCTTC